The 27 T cell receptor beta chains below were found in one sample sequenced in a study of identical twins. TCRdb analysed the 5' RACE reads with MiXCR anew, one entry per CDR3 protein. This repertoire shows roughly 720,000 distinct CDR3 sequences, 15% to 20% found once; its top ten account for 13%. The sample also formed part of further work on T cells expressing NK-cell markers.

Sequenced input: PBMCs. These receptors came from a woman under 30 in good health.

This clonotype was detected a few times. This rearrangement joins TRBV20-1 to TRBJ2-4; maybe TRBD2 (6 bases). Germline CDR1 is DFQATT and CDR2 is SNEGSKA (reference sequence). The CDR3 is 14 amino acids. Deletions cut 6 bases from V and 6 bases from J, with 18 bases between. CDR3 coding DNA: TGCAGTGCCCCTACTAGCATCGATAGAAACATTCAGTACTTC. Its protein product is CSAPTSIDRNIQYF.

In this sample, this clonotype turned up a few times. The chain carries TRBV5-1 and TRBJ2-1, with D possibly being TRBD2 (5 bases). The CDR3 is made up of 13 amino acids. V lost 6 bases and J lost 5, with 12 bases in between. Germline V gives CDR1 SGHRS, CDR2 YFSETQ. CDR3 protein: CASKGSENNEQFF. CDR3 bases: TGCGCCAGCAAGGGTAGCGAGAACAATGAGCAGTTCTTC.

In regard to this clonotype: Relative to the germline gene, one junction end is altered; a read error may explain this. The rearrangement joins TRBV10-3 to TRBJ2-2, with 7 bases fitting TRBD2. Looked up from germline, CDR1 is ENHRY and CDR2 is SYGVKD. The CDR3 runs to 16 residues. The CDR3 DNA is TGTGCCTTCAGTTCTCCAGCGGGACGAGTGACCGGGGAGCTGTTTTTT. Translation gives CAFSSPAGRVTGELFF.

This clonotype was counted once. V is TRBV29-1 and J is TRBJ2-7; TRBD2 matches at 10 bases. CDR3 length: 14 residues. Germline loops: CDR1 SQVTM, CDR2 ANQGSEA. Trimming took 4 bases from V and 3 from J; bases not matched to a gene: 6. CDR3 residues: CSVVGLADNYEQYF. CDR3 DNA: TGCAGCGTTGTAGGACTAGCGGATAACTACGAGCAGTACTTC.

The chain carries TRBV5-5 and TRBJ1-5; no clear D gene. Trimming left V 0 bases short and J 4 bases short, with 11 bases between. CDR1 is SGHKS, CDR2 YYEKEE, per germline (reference sequence). This CDR3 contains 15 residues. CDR3 sequence (DNA): TGTGCCAGCAGCTTGGCCGTGGGGTTAAATCAGCCCCAGCATTTT. This codes for CASSLAVGLNQPQHF.

This clonotype was seen a few times. The rearrangement uses TRBV29-1 and TRBJ2-5; possible D gene TRBD2, 6 bases. The CDR3 runs to 12 residues. Germline values: CDR1 SQVTM, CDR2 ANQGSEA. Trimming removed 3 bases at V and 1 base at J, with 6 bases between. CDR3 protein: CSVERGQETQYF. The CDR3 nucleotides read TGCAGCGTTGAGCGGGGCCAAGAGACCCAGTACTTC.

This clonotype came up a few times. V usage is TRBV7-9 and J usage is TRBJ1-3; D gene ambiguous. CDR3 length equals 16 residues. Trimming cost V 1 base and J 2 bases, with 12 bases left between them. Germline loops: CDR1 SEHNR, CDR2 FQNEAQ (reference sequence). CDR3 bases: TGTGCCAGCAGCTTAGGGGTCCAAGGCGCTGGAAACACCATATATTTT. It codes for CASSLGVQGAGNTIYF.

DNA for the CDR3: TGCAGTGCCCCGAATCCGGCGACTAATGAAAAACTGTTTTTT. This codes for CSAPNPATNEKLFF. The chain is built from TRBV20-1 and TRBJ1-4; D gene unclear. V lost 6 bases, J lost 2 bases, and 13 bases lay in between. This CDR3 is 14 amino acids long. In germline, CDR1 is DFQATT, CDR2 SNEGSKA (reference sequence).

The V call is TRBV4-3, the J call TRBJ2-7; the match to TRBD1 covers 10 bases. Trimming took 3 bases from V and 4 from J; bases not matched to a gene: 6. The CDR3 consists of 15 residues. Germline V gene lookup returns CDR1 LGHNA and CDR2 YSLEER. The CDR3 DNA is TGCGCCAGCAGCCACATCCGGGACAGGGGTTACGAGCAGTACTTC. Protein product: CASSHIRDRGYEQYF.

V usage is TRBV3-1 and J usage is TRBJ1-6, with D possibly being TRBD1 (5 bases). Germline V gene lookup returns CDR1 LGHDT and CDR2 YNNKEL (reference sequence). There are 16 residues in the CDR3. Trimming removed 2 bases at V and 10 bases at J, with 18 bases between. The CDR3 sequence is CASSQTAYMGGSPLHF. The CDR3 DNA reads as TGTGCCAGCAGCCAAACCGCATACATGGGGGGATCACCCCTCCACTTT.

This clonotype was detected a few times. The CDR3 protein is CASSFGGLMNTEAFF. The CDR3 DNA reads as TGTGCCAGCAGCTTCGGCGGATTAATGAACACTGAAGCTTTCTTT. The genes are TRBV7-9 and TRBJ1-1; no definite D call. The CDR3 covers 15 residues. CDR1 SEHNR and CDR2 FQNEAQ come from the germline V gene (reference sequence). With 3 bases removed from V and 0 bases from J, the gap between germline ends came to 11 bases.

This clonotype was seen more than once but under ten times. The CDR3 reads CASSFFARGHEQYF. CDR3 nucleotide sequence: TGTGCCAGCAGTTTTTTTGCCCGTGGGCACGAGCAGTACTTC. The V call is TRBV12-3 or TRBV12-4, the J call TRBJ2-7; D not resolved. Trimming cost V 3 bases and J 5 bases, with 14 bases left between them. The CDR3 runs 14 residues.

This clonotype was seen at least ten times. This chain connects TRBV12-3 or TRBV12-4 to TRBJ2-1; tentative D call: TRBD1 (8 bases). CDR3 length: 13 residues. V shed 6 bases and J shed 9 bases, with 15 bases lying between them. The CDR3: CASSLTGGVEQFF. The CDR3 DNA reads TGTGCCAGCAGCCTCACAGGGGGGGTTGAGCAGTTCTTC.

In its sample, this clonotype was seen a few times. The chain links TRBV3-1 to TRBJ2-1, with 9 nucleotides matching TRBD2. The CDR3 runs to 16 residues. V was clipped by 1 base and J by 1 base; unmatched bases: 2. Per germline, CDR1 LGHDT and CDR2 YNNKEL (reference sequence). The CDR3 loop is CASSQAAGGSYNEQFF. In nucleotides, the CDR3 is TGTGCCAGCAGCCAAGCTGCGGGGGGGTCCTACAATGAGCAGTTCTTC.

The CDR3 spells CATSRARTSDEQYF. CDR3 coding DNA: TGTGCCACCAGCAGAGCCAGAACTTCGGACGAGCAGTACTTC. The chain joins TRBV15 to TRBJ2-7; no clear D. The V end lost 1 base, the J end lost 5 bases, and 12 bases lay between the germline ends. The CDR3 runs to 14 residues. Germline V gene sequence: CDR1 LNHNV, CDR2 YYDKDF (reference sequence).

This clonotype was picked up a small number of times. The chain uses TRBV9 and TRBJ2-5; TRBD1 is a possible D gene (5 bases). This CDR3 is 13 amino acids long. The germline V gene has CDR1 SGDLS and CDR2 YYNGEE. V was trimmed by 2 bases and J by 5 bases, leaving 10 bases between them. The CDR3 protein is CASSVGHPETQYF. The CDR3 nucleotides read TGTGCCAGCAGCGTGGGGCATCCCGAGACCCAGTACTTC.

This clonotype was seen repeatedly, ten times or more. The chain joins TRBV10-1 to TRBJ2-1; the D is unclear. V lost 3 bases, J lost 0 bases, and 3 bases lay in between. The CDR3 has 13 residues. The germline V gene encodes CDR1 WNHNN and CDR2 SYGVQD (reference sequence). CDR3 amino acids: CASSDSSYNEQFF. The CDR3 DNA reads TGCGCCAGCAGTGATAGCTCCTACAATGAGCAGTTCTTC.

The chain combines TRBV7-9 with TRBJ1-1, with no clear D. V was shortened by 5 bases and J by 4 bases, with 8 bases between the two germline ends. This CDR3 has 12 amino acids. The germline CDR1 and CDR2 sequences are SEHNR and FQNEAQ (reference sequence). The CDR3 here is CASSRPGTEAFF. CDR3 nucleotide sequence: TGTGCCAGCAGCCGCCCCGGCACTGAAGCTTTCTTT.

The sample holds many counts of this clonotype. The chain combines TRBV5-1 with TRBJ1-1, with TRBD1 identical over 12 bases. Germline V gene sequence: CDR1 SGHRS, CDR2 YFSETQ. This CDR3 has 17 residues. V was pared by 2 bases and J by 0 bases, with 5 bases of the junction left unmatched. The chain's CDR3 is CASSLGTGGKMNTEAFF. CDR3 nucleotides: TGCGCCAGCAGCTTAGGGACAGGGGGCAAAATGAACACTGAAGCTTTCTTT.

V gene TRBV11-2 combines with J gene TRBJ2-7; tentatively, D is TRBD1 (5 bases). In germline, CDR1 is SGHAT, CDR2 FQNNGV. There are 12 residues in the CDR3. Trimming left V 3 bases short and J 5 bases short, with 8 bases between. This CDR3 reads CASSFRAHEQYF. As DNA, the CDR3 is TGTGCCAGCAGCTTCAGGGCCCACGAGCAGTACTTC.

The CDR3 sequence: CAATGTSSTDTQYF. In DNA form, the CDR3 reads TGTGCCGCGACCGGGACTAGTAGCACAGATACGCAGTATTTT. This chain joins TRBV10-3 and TRBJ2-3; 8 bases are a match to TRBD2. This CDR3 is 14 amino acids long. The V and J ends lost 11 bases and 0 bases, in that order; junction bases with no gene match: 7. Germline lookup yields CDR1 ENHRY and CDR2 SYGVKD.

This clonotype was detected a few times. The chain uses TRBV5-1 and TRBJ2-2; 7 positions agree with TRBD1. The CDR3 loop spans 14 amino acids. The germline gives CDR1 SGHRS, CDR2 YFSETQ. Losses at the gene ends were 4 bases for V and 7 bases for J; bases not matched to a gene: 7. CDR3 in DNA: TGCGCCAGCAGCGTCGACAGGGCAAGCGGGGAGCTGTTTTTT. Amino acid sequence: CASSVDRASGELFF.

This clonotype was picked up a small number of times. This chain joins TRBV9 and TRBJ2-5; 12 nucleotides agree with TRBD2. V lost 0 bases, J lost 0 bases, and 0 bases stayed unmatched. CDR1 is SGDLS, CDR2 YYNGEE, per germline. The CDR3 extends over 16 amino acids. This CDR3 is CASSVGTSGNQETQYF. The CDR3 nucleotides read TGTGCCAGCAGCGTAGGGACTAGCGGGAACCAAGAGACCCAGTACTTC. Full variable domain (outside the CDR3, taken from reference TRBV9 and TRBJ2-5): DSGVTQTPKHLITATGQRVTLRCSPRSGDLSVYWYQQSLDQGLQFLIQYYNGEERAKGNILERFSAQQFPDLHSELNLSSLELGDSALYFCASSVGTSGNQETQYFGPGTRLLVL.

The V and J genes are TRBV29-1 and TRBJ2-2, with D maybe TRBD1 (5 bases). V gave up 5 bases and J gave up 0 bases, with 7 bases separating them. Germline V lookup: CDR1 SQVTM, CDR2 ANQGSEA. CDR3 length: 13 amino acids. The chain's CDR3 is CSVSTANTGELFF. The DNA of the CDR3 is TGCAGCGTTTCGACAGCGAACACCGGGGAGCTGTTTTTT.

The J gene is TRBJ2-2, the V gene TRBV6-1, with unresolved D. CDR1 and CDR2 from the germline V gene are MNHNS and SASEGT. This CDR3 has 15 residues. V lost 6 bases to trimming and J lost 5 bases, with 16 bases between them. The CDR3 is CASRLRHTRTGELFF. CDR3 coding DNA: TGTGCCAGCAGACTCCGACACACCCGGACCGGGGAGCTGTTTTTT.

This clonotype was seen more than once but under ten times. The chain employs TRBV15 and TRBJ2-7; 10 bases agree with TRBD1. CDR3 length equals 15 residues. V lost 1 base and J lost 4; bases outside the gene matches: 4. Germline V lookup: CDR1 LNHNV, CDR2 YYDKDF (reference sequence). CDR3 coding DNA: TGTGCCACCAGCAGAGGTGGGACAGGGGTTTACGAGCAGTACTTC. This codes for CATSRGGTGVYEQYF.

The genes are TRBV10-3 and TRBJ1-3; D is unresolved. The CDR3 extends over 13 amino acids. Between the trimmed V and J ends, which lost 10 bases and 2 bases, there was a span of 12 bases. Per the germline V gene, CDR1 is ENHRY and CDR2 is SYGVKD. The CDR3 DNA is TGTGCCACCTCCGTAAGGGCTGGAAACACCATATATTTT. Translation: CATSVRAGNTIYF.